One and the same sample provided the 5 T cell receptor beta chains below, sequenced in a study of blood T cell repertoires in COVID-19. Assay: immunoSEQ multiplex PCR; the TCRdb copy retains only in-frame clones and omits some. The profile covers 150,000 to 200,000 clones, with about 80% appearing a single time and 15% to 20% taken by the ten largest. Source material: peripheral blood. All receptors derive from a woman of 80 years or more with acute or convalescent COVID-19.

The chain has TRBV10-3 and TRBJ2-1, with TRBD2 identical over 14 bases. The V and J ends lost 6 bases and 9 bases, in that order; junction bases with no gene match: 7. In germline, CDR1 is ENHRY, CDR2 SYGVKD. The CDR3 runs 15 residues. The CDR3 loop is CAIRLTSGRDGEQFF. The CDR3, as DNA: TGTGCCATCAGATTGACTAGCGGGAGGGACGGTGAGCAGTTCTTC.

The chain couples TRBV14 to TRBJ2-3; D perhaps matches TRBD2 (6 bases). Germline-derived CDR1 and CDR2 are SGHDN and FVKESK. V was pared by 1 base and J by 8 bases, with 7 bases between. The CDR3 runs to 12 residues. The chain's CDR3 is CASSQGLVTQYF. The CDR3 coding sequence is TGTGCCAGCAGCCAAGGACTAGTTACGCAGTATTTT. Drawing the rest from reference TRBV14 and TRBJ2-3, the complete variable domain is EAGVTQFPSHSVIEKGQTVTLRCDPISGHDNLYWYRRVMGKEIKFLLHFVKESKQDESGMPNNRFLAERTGGTYSTLKVQPAELEDSGVYFCASSQGLVTQYFGPGTRLTVL.

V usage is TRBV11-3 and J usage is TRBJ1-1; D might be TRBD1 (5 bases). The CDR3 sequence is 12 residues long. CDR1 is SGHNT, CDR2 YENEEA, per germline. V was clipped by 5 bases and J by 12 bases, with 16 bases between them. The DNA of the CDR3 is TGTGCCAGCAGCCCCAGCTTTTCAGGGACTTTCTTT. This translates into CASSPSFSGTFF. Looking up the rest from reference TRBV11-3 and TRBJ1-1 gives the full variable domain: EAGVVQSPRYKIIEKKQPVAFWCNPISGHNTLYWYLQNLGQGPELLIRYENEEAVDDSQLPKDRFSAERLKGVDSTLKIQPAELGDSAVYLCASSPSFSGTFFGQGTRLTVV.

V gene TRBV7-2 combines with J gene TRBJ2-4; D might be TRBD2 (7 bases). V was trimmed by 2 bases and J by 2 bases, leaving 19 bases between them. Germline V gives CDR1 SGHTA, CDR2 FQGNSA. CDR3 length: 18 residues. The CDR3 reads CASSLRGAEGVSKNIQYF. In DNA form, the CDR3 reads TGTGCCAGCAGCTTACGGGGGGCTGAGGGGGTATCCAAAAACATTCAGTACTTC.

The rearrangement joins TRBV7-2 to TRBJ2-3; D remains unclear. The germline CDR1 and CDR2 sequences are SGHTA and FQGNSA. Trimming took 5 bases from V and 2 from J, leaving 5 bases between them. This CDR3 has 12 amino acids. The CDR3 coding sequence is TGTGCCAGCAGCCCTTCCACAGATACGCAGTATTTT. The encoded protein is CASSPSTDTQYF.